A single sample is the source of the 14 T cell receptor beta chains below, sequenced in a study of CD4 and CD8 cells across lung adenocarcinoma regions. MiXCR, applied by TCRdb to the PCR reads, yields one record per CDR3 protein. The top ten clones hold 13% to 15% of a sample with about 4,600 distinct CDR3 sequences, about 49% of them seen once. The sequenced material came from CD4+ T cells from the margin of a lung tumor. The origin of the receptors is a female donor with lung adenocarcinoma. The CD4 and CD8 labels of this study may be unreliable.

By proportion, this clonotype is medium-sized. This chain uses TRBV7-2 with TRBJ2-1; D gene uncertain. There are 13 residues in the CDR3. V lost 5 bases and J 8 bases, leaving 13 bases between the germline ends. Germline CDR1 and CDR2: SGHTA and FQGNSA. CDR3 protein: CASSPLAPDEQFF. Written as DNA, the CDR3 is TGTGCCAGCAGCCCCCTCGCACCCGATGAGCAGTTCTTC.

In its sample, this clonotype ranks as large (0.1 to 1%). The chain has TRBV7-2 and TRBJ2-3, with D perhaps TRBD2 (5 bases). CDR3 length: 14 residues. CDR1 is SGHTA, CDR2 FQGNSA, per germline. The V and J ends lost 6 bases and 5 bases respectively, with 15 bases between them. The CDR3 spells CASRVGGFGDTQYF. The CDR3 DNA reads TGTGCCAGCAGGGTCGGCGGGTTTGGAGATACGCAGTATTTT.

V and J are TRBV7-2 and TRBJ2-5; D unclear. With the DNA end fitting TRBJ2-7 better, the J assignment may be wrong. Germline V gene sequence: CDR1 SGHTA, CDR2 FQGNSA. The CDR3 totals 13 residues. This CDR3 is CASSLDPSYEQYF. The DNA for the CDR3 is TGTGCCAGCAGCTTAGACCCCAGCTACGAGCAGTACTTC.

This sequence joins TRBV7-2 and TRBJ2-2; 7 bases line up with TRBD2. Germline CDR1 and CDR2: SGHTA and FQGNSA. The CDR3 loop spans 16 amino acids. V was pared by 5 bases and J by 0 bases, with 6 bases of the junction left unmatched. DNA for the CDR3: TGTGCCAGCAGCGACGAACTAGCGACGAACACCGGGGAGCTGTTTTTT. Its protein is CASSDELATNTGELFF. Filled out from reference TRBV7-2 and TRBJ2-2, the complete variable domain reads GAGVSQSPSNKVTEKGKDVELRCDPISGHTALYWYRQSLGQGLEFLIYFQGNSAPDKSGLPSDRFSAERTGGSVSTLTIQRTQQEDSAVYLCASSDELATNTGELFFGEGSRLTVL.

The chain recombines TRBV6-1 with TRBJ2-5; TRBD1 aligns across 11 bases. The CDR3 runs 17 residues. V lost 6 bases and J lost 13; bases outside the gene matches: 22. Germline CDR1 reads MNHNS; CDR2 reads SASEGT. The CDR3 reads CASRPDRGLLDEEALYF. The CDR3 DNA sequence: TGTGCCAGCAGACCGGACAGGGGGCTGCTCGATGAAGAGGCCCTGTACTTC.

This chain links TRBV10-3 with TRBJ2-1, with 7 bases that match TRBD1. The CDR3 runs to 14 residues. CDR1 is ENHRY, CDR2 SYGVKD, per germline. The V segment lost 11 bases and the J segment 10 bases; nucleotides outside the gene matches: 17. CDR3 coding DNA: TGTGCCGCCACCAGGGACAGCGACTTCTACGAGCAGTTCTTC. Protein product: CAATRDSDFYEQFF.

The chain joins TRBV7-8 to TRBJ1-2; D uncertain. The CDR3 length is 14 residues. Trimming took 3 bases from V and 4 from J, leaving 12 bases between them. In germline, CDR1 is SGHVS, CDR2 FQNEAQ. The CDR3 nucleotides read TGTGCCAGCAGCTTGGGGTCTGCGGCCTATGGCTACACCTTC. This sequence encodes CASSLGSAAYGYTF.

The chain has TRBV12-3 or TRBV12-4 and TRBJ1-2, with 7 bases identical to TRBD1. The CDR3 has 12 amino acids. Trimming took 4 bases from V and 6 from J; bases not matched to a gene: 2. The CDR3 bases are TGTGCCAGCAGTTCAGGGGGAGATGGCTACACCTTC. Translating gives CASSSGGDGYTF.

There are many counts of this clonotype. The chain combines TRBV11-2 with TRBJ2-1, with D possibly matching TRBD2 (5 bases). The CDR3 sequence is 15 residues long. From germline, CDR1 is SGHAT and CDR2 FQNNGV. The V and J ends lost 0 bases and 6 bases respectively, with 12 bases between them. CDR3 residues: CASSLEPGFPNEQFF. In DNA form, the CDR3 reads TGTGCCAGCAGCTTAGAGCCGGGGTTCCCCAATGAGCAGTTCTTC. The variable domain in full, with the rest retrieved from reference TRBV11-2 and TRBJ2-1, is EAGVAQSPRYKIIEKRQSVAFWCNPISGHATLYWYQQILGQGPKLLIQFQNNGVVDDSQLPKDRFSAERLKGVDSTLKIQPAKLEDSAVYLCASSLEPGFPNEQFFGPGTRLTVL.

This chain links TRBV4-1 with TRBJ2-3; D might be TRBD1 (5 bases). V dropped 4 bases and J dropped 2 bases, with 19 bases sitting between them. CDR3 length: 17 residues. Germline V gene data show CDR1 as MGHRA and CDR2 as YSYEKL. The CDR3 loop is CASSPAPILRVTDTQYF. The CDR3 DNA follows: TGCGCCAGCAGCCCCGCCCCAATCCTCAGGGTCACAGATACGCAGTATTTT.

The V call is TRBV18, the J call TRBJ2-1; 10 bases match TRBD2. CDR1 is KGHSH, CDR2 LQKENI, per germline. Trimming took 1 base from V and 6 from J; bases not matched to a gene: 9. This CDR3 is built from 17 residues. CDR3 sequence reads: CASSPRDPGLARNEQFF. The CDR3 DNA reads TGTGCCAGCTCACCACGAGACCCGGGACTAGCGCGCAATGAGCAGTTCTTC.

Worth noting for this clonotype: Sequence at one end of the junction differs from germline and may be a read error. The rearrangement links TRBV6-5 to TRBJ2-1; no clear D. The end of the DNA fits TRBJ2-7 better, so the J call may be wrong. CDR3 length equals 14 residues. The germline V gene encodes CDR1 MNHEY and CDR2 SVGAGI. The CDR3 DNA follows: TGTGCCAGCTGTTACTCAGAGATAGCCTACGAGCAGTACTTC. Translated: CASCYSEIAYEQYF.

This rearrangement joins TRBV15 to TRBJ2-3; TRBD1 agrees at 8 bases. V lost 3 bases, J lost 3 bases, and 5 bases stayed unmatched. The length of the CDR3 is 15 residues. CDR1 is LNHNV, CDR2 YYDKDF, per germline (reference sequence). The CDR3 reads CATSRLQGVTDTQYF. The CDR3 region has the DNA TGTGCCACCAGCAGGCTACAGGGGGTTACAGATACGCAGTATTTT.

By frequency in the sample, this clonotype is medium-sized (0.01 to 0.1%). V usage is TRBV6-5 and J usage is TRBJ1-2, with 9 bases fitting TRBD1. The junction had 11 bases not matched to a gene; V was cut back by 4 bases and J by 2 bases. CDR1 is MNHEY and CDR2 is SVGAGI in the germline V gene. The CDR3 is 17 amino acids. CDR3 in amino acids: CASSSDPLDRGNYGYTF. The DNA for the CDR3 is TGTGCCAGCAGTTCCGACCCCTTAGACAGGGGGAACTATGGCTACACCTTC.